The 21 T cell receptor beta chains given below trace back to one sample, sequenced in a study of cytomegalovirus exposure and HLA in healthy donors. PCR was performed using 60 Vbeta and 13 Jbeta primers. TCRdb's copy holds only in-frame clones and misses some; the assay was immunoSEQ multiplex PCR. Here the sample spans approximately 300,000 clones, about 83% being singletons. The sample consisted of PBMCs. All receptors derive from a woman aged 40 to 50 in good health and CMV-seropositive.

This chain uses TRBV7-3 with TRBJ2-3; D call uncertain. CDR1 is SGHTA and CDR2 is FQGTGA in the germline V gene. The CDR3 is made up of 13 amino acids. V lost 1 base, J lost 4 bases, and 6 bases lay in between. The CDR3 DNA reads TGTGCCAGCAGCTTAAACAGCCCAGATACGCAGTATTTT. This gives the protein CASSLNSPDTQYF.

The CDR3, as DNA: TGTGCCAGCAGCTTAGGCCTAAATGAACTAGCGCCGACAGATACGCAGTATTTT. This gives the protein CASSLGLNELAPTDTQYF. The chain carries TRBV13 and TRBJ2-3, with 7 bases that match TRBD2. This CDR3 spans 18 amino acids. The germline CDR1 and CDR2 sequences are PRHDT and FYEKMQ (reference sequence). J gave up 3 bases and V 0 bases, and 12 bases lay outside the gene matches.

The chain recombines TRBV18 with TRBJ2-2, with 12 positions matching TRBD2. The V gene's germline CDR1 is KGHSH and CDR2 LQKENI. After removal of 2 bases from V and 5 bases from J, the junction contained 6 bases not matched to a gene. The CDR3 runs 17 residues. CDR3 bases: TGTGCCAGCTCACCAAGGACTAGCGGGACCGCTACCGGGGAGCTGTTTTTT. Amino acids: CASSPRTSGTATGELFF.

This clone appeared a single time. The rearrangement joins TRBV27 to TRBJ2-7; 12 bases are a match to TRBD2. V trimming: 4 bases; J trimming: 6 bases; junction bases outside the gene matches: 7. CDR3 length: 15 amino acids. The germline V gene encodes CDR1 MNHEY and CDR2 SMNVEV (reference sequence). CDR3 region: CASSYGLAGTPEQYF. CDR3 nucleotide sequence: TGTGCCAGCAGTTATGGACTAGCGGGGACACCCGAGCAGTACTTC.

CDR3 amino acids: CSVGLGATNEKLFF. The CDR3 DNA reads as TGCAGCGTTGGGTTAGGGGCTACTAATGAAAAACTGTTTTTT. The V gene is TRBV29-1, the J gene TRBJ1-4; D possibly corresponds to TRBD1 (5 bases). Germline values: CDR1 SQVTM, CDR2 ANQGSEA. The CDR3 length is 14 residues. V gave up 4 bases and J gave up 2 bases, with 11 bases separating them.

The rearrangement joins TRBV7-7 to TRBJ2-2; 13 bases fit TRBD2. Germline-derived CDR1 and CDR2 are SSHAT and FNYEAQ (reference sequence). V dropped 5 bases and J dropped 6; count of bases not matched to a gene: 12. The CDR3 length is 18 residues. Written as DNA, the CDR3 is TGTGCCAGCAGCGCCGTTGGACTAGCGGGAGTGTGGTCCGGGGAGCTGTTTTTT. Protein product: CASSAVGLAGVWSGELFF. Drawing the rest from reference TRBV7-7 and TRBJ2-2, the complete variable domain is GAGVSQSPRYKVTKRGQDVTLRCDPISSHATLYWYQQALGQGPEFLTYFNYEAQPDKSGLPSDRFSAERPEGSISTLTIQRTEQRDSAMYRCASSAVGLAGVWSGELFFGEGSRLTVL.

The chain carries TRBV28 and TRBJ1-5, with 9 bases fitting TRBD1. Per germline, CDR1 MDHEN and CDR2 SYDVKM. The V and J ends lost 6 bases and 7 bases, in that order; junction bases with no gene match: 10. The CDR3 sequence is 15 residues long. CDR3 sequence reads: CASRTTGGAGQPQHF. The CDR3 DNA follows: TGTGCCAGCAGGACCACAGGGGGCGCGGGACAGCCCCAGCATTTT.

V is TRBV6-6 and J is TRBJ2-4; the match to TRBD2 covers 8 bases. V dropped 8 bases and J dropped 7; count of bases not matched to a gene: 4. The CDR3 totals 12 residues. The V gene's germline CDR1 is MNHNY and CDR2 SVGAGI (reference sequence). The CDR3 is CASSGGQNIQYF. CDR3 coding DNA: TGTGCCAGCTCGGGAGGGCAGAACATTCAGTACTTC.

The CDR3 DNA is TGTGCCAGCAGCGAGACAGGGTTCGAAAACATTCAGTACTTC. This codes for CASSETGFENIQYF. The rearrangement uses TRBV9 and TRBJ2-4; 7 bases match TRBD1. Looked up from germline, CDR1 is SGDLS and CDR2 is YYNGEE. The CDR3 runs to 14 residues. J was trimmed by 5 bases and V by 3 bases; bases with no gene match: 5. The full variable domain, in which reference TRBV9 and TRBJ2-4 provide the parts outside the CDR3, is DSGVTQTPKHLITATGQRVTLRCSPRSGDLSVYWYQQSLDQGLQFLIQYYNGEERAKGNILERFSAQQFPDLHSELNLSSLELGDSALYFCASSETGFENIQYFGAGTRLSVL.

CDR3 nucleotide sequence: TGTGCCAGCAGCCTACGGGACTCCGTTAATGAGCAGTTCTTC. Protein: CASSLRDSVNEQFF. J is TRBJ2-1 and V is TRBV6-6; a possible D gene is TRBD2 (6 bases). Trimming took 6 bases from V and 7 from J, leaving 16 bases between them. Germline CDR1 and CDR2: MNHNY and SVGAGI (reference sequence). The CDR3 contains 14 residues.

This rearrangement joins TRBV4-3 to TRBJ2-2; D possibly corresponds to TRBD1 (6 bases). Trimming left V 0 bases short and J 0 bases short, with 8 bases between. The germline gives CDR1 LGHNA, CDR2 YSLEER. The CDR3 loop spans 16 amino acids. The CDR3 DNA follows: TGCGCCAGCAGCCAAGATGCAGGGGCGAACACCGGGGAGCTGTTTTTT. Encoded protein: CASSQDAGANTGELFF.

The chain couples TRBV27 to TRBJ2-7, with a weak D call TRBD2 (6 bases). Trimming shortened V by 3 bases and J by 6 bases, and 18 bases separated the two germline ends. The CDR3 is 15 residues long. The germline V gene has CDR1 MNHEY and CDR2 SMNVEV (reference sequence). The CDR3 nucleotides are TGTGCCAGCAGTTTCAGTGGGCGTCTCGGGGGCGAGCAGTACTTC. This translates into CASSFSGRLGGEQYF.

To note about this clone: The same CDR3 is also encoded by other DNA sequences in this sample. This chain joins TRBV6-5 and TRBJ1-1; D unclear. Trimming took off 0 bases at V and 1 base at J, with 6 bases between the two ends. Germline V gives CDR1 MNHEY, CDR2 SVGAGI. The CDR3 is 14 residues long. CDR3 loop: CASSYSAGNTEAFF. DNA of the CDR3: TGTGCCAGCAGTTACTCCGCAGGGAACACTGAAGCTTTCTTT.

The chain recombines TRBV5-1 with TRBJ2-7; D perhaps matches TRBD2 (5 bases). V shed 4 bases and J shed 2 bases, with 19 bases lying between them. CDR1 is SGHRS, CDR2 YFSETQ, per germline. The CDR3 runs to 16 residues. The DNA of the CDR3 is TGCGCCAGCAGCCCGACCGGAGCACACGGGACCTACGAGCAGTACTTC. It yields the protein CASSPTGAHGTYEQYF.

A word on this clone: The sample holds other DNA sequences that translate to the same CDR3. V gene TRBV19 combines with J gene TRBJ2-3; weak D call: TRBD1 (5 bases). In germline, CDR1 is LNHDA, CDR2 SQIVND (reference sequence). This CDR3 has 15 amino acids. V shed 2 bases and J shed 0 bases, with 9 bases lying between them. The CDR3 DNA reads as TGTGCCAGTAGTATATCCAGGGCAAGCACAGATACGCAGTATTTT. Translating gives CASSISRASTDTQYF.

The chain employs TRBV6-5 and TRBJ2-2; the match to TRBD2 covers 8 bases. The CDR3 spans 13 residues. Germline CDR1 MNHEY, CDR2 SVGAGI. With 2 bases clipped from V and 15 bases from J, the junction kept 8 bases outside the gene matches. CDR3 sequence (DNA): TGTGCCAGCAGTTACACTCAGCGGGAGAGGTTGTTTTTT. It codes for CASSYTQRERLFF.

V and J are TRBV11-1 and TRBJ2-5; possibly TRBD2 for D (6 bases). Trimming shortened V by 3 bases and J by 0 bases, and 8 bases separated the two germline ends. This CDR3 contains 14 residues. Germline values: CDR1 SGHAT, CDR2 FQDESV (reference sequence). CDR3 DNA sequence: TGTGCCAGCAGCTTTGGAGGGTACCAAGAGACCCAGTACTTC. Amino acid sequence: CASSFGGYQETQYF.

In its sample, this clone was seen a few times. The chain links TRBV19 to TRBJ2-3, with 7 bases fitting TRBD2. Germline assignment: CDR1 LNHDA and CDR2 SQIVND (reference sequence). V trimming: 4 bases; J trimming: 5 bases; junction bases outside the gene matches: 3. The CDR3 contains 13 residues. The CDR3, as DNA: TGTGCCAGTAGTAGGGGGGAGGGAGATACGCAGTATTTT. It specifies CASSRGEGDTQYF.

V is TRBV10-3 and J is TRBJ2-2, with 15 bases matching TRBD2. This CDR3 is 18 amino acids long. The V and J ends lost 3 bases and 5 bases, in that order; junction bases with no gene match: 7. Germline V CDR1 and CDR2: ENHRY, SYGVKD. CDR3 in DNA: TGTGCCATCAGTGAAGGACTAGCGGGAGGGCCGGGGACCGGGGAGCTGTTTTTT. Its translation: CAISEGLAGGPGTGELFF.

The V call is TRBV5-1, the J call TRBJ1-4; 7 nucleotides line up with TRBD1. Germline CDR1 and CDR2: SGHRS and YFSETQ. V trimming: 0 bases; J trimming: 10 bases; junction bases outside the gene matches: 3. The CDR3 loop spans 13 amino acids. CDR3 nucleotide sequence: TGCGCCAGCAGCTTGGAGGGGGCCTTAAAACTGTTTTTT. Its translation is CASSLEGALKLFF. The full variable domain, with the rest looked up from reference TRBV5-1 and TRBJ1-4, is KAGVTQTPRYLIKTRGQQVTLSCSPISGHRSVSWYQQTPGQGLQFLFEYFSETQRNKGNFPGRFSGRQFSNSRSEMNVSTLELGDSALYLCASSLEGALKLFFGSGTQLSVL.

V and J are TRBV6-1 and TRBJ2-7, with a weak D call TRBD2 (6 bases). V lost 5 bases, J lost 1 base, and 15 bases lay in between. The germline gives CDR1 MNHNS, CDR2 SASEGT. CDR3 length: 15 residues. The CDR3 DNA sequence: TGTGCCAGCAGTTTTTCTGGGCGGGAATCCTACGAGCAGTACTTC. Its translation: CASSFSGRESYEQYF.